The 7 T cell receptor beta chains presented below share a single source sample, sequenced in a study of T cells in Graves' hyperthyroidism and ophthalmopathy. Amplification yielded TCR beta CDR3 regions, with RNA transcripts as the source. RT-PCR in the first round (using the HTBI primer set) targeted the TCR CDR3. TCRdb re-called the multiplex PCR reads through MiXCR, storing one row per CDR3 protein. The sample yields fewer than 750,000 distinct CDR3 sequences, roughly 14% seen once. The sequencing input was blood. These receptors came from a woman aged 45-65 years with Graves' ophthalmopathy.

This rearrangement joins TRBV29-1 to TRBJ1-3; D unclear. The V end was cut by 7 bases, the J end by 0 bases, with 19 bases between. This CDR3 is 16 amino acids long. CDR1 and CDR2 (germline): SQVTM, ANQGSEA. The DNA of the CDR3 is TGCAGCGCCCTGACGACATCCCCGGACTCTGGAAACACCATATATTTT. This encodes CSALTTSPDSGNTIYF.

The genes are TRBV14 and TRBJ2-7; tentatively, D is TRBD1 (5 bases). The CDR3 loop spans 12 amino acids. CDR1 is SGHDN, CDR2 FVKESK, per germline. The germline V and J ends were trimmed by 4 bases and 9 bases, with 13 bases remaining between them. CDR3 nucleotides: TGTGCCAGCAGCCCTCAGGGAAGAGGGCAGTACTTC. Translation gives CASSPQGRGQYF.

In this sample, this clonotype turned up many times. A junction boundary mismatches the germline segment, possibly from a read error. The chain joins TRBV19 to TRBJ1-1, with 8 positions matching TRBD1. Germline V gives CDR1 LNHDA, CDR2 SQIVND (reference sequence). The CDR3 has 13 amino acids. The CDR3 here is CASSTGGGTEAFF. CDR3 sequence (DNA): TGTGCCAGCAGTACAGGGGGAGGTACTGAAGCTTTCTTT.

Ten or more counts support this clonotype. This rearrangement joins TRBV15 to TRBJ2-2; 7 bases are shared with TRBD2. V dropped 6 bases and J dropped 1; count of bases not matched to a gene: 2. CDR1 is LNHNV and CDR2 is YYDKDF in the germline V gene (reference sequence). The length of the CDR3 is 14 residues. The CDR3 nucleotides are TGTGCCACCAGAGCTAGCGGGAACACCGGGGAGCTGTTTTTT. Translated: CATRASGNTGELFF.

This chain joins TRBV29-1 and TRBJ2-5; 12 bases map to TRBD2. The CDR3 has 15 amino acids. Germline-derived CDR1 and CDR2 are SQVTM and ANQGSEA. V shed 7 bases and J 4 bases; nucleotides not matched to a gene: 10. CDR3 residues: CSAARLAGALETQYF. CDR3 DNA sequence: TGCAGCGCCGCCCGACTAGCGGGAGCCCTAGAGACCCAGTACTTC.

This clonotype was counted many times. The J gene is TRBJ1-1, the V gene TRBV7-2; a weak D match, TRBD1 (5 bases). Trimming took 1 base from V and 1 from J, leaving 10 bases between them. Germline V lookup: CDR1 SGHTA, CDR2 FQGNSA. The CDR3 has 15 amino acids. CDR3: CASSLVAGQNTEAFF. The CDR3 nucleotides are TGTGCCAGCAGCTTAGTAGCAGGGCAGAACACTGAAGCTTTCTTT.

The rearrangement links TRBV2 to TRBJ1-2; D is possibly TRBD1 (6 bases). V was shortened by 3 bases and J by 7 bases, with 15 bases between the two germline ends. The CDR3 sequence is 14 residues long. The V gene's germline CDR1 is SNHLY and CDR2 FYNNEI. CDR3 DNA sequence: TGTGCCAGCAGTGAGGTTCCGACAGGCGGTGGCTACACCTTC. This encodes CASSEVPTGGGYTF.